The T cell receptor (beta chain) under discussion was sequenced for a study of blood T cells in healthy people across ages. Germline assignment: CDR1 DFQATT and CDR2 SNEGSKA (reference sequence). This CDR3 is built from 14 residues. Concerning this clonotype itself: Germline and junction disagree at one end, which may indicate a read error.

With a J-beta primer mix and a sample-barcoded 5' primer, a second PCR ran roughly 7 to 11 cycles. TCRdb used MiXCR to reprocess the 5' RACE reads, holding one entry per CDR3 protein. The table lists approximately 730,000 distinct CDR3 sequences, 35% to 45% of them singletons. Sequenced material: blood. The receptor's source is a woman aged 60-70 years in good health. This sequence joins TRBV20-1 and TRBJ2-1, with 7 bases identical to TRBD2. CDR3 loop: CSVRAAGVAYEQFF. The CDR3 DNA reads TGCAGTGTTAGAGCTGCGGGAGTGGCCTACGAGCAGTTCTTC.